The present TCR beta chain was sequenced within a study of lymphopenia after photon versus proton radiotherapy. As to this clone: Its target is not known.

Study-wide results and caveats: Better survival with proton therapy was suggested as possible, not demonstrated. Post-nadir TCR diversity decline inversely tracked overall survival among those who died. After lymphocyte nadir, photon-treated repertoires showed oligoclonal expansion, especially CD8+ Temra.

Produced via immunoSEQ multiplex PCR; TCRdb's table is partial and in-frame only. The repertoire holds 42,000 or so clones, with about four fifths as singletons. Trimming pared 5 bases from V and 4 bases from J, leaving 23 bases between. Per germline, CDR1 MDHEN and CDR2 SYDVKM. The CDR3 sequence is 17 residues long. The sample consisted of peripheral blood, taken from a patient treated with proton-based radiotherapy. The genes are TRBV28 and TRBJ1-2, with D possibly TRBD1 on 5 matching bases. The TCR originated in a woman in her sixties or seventies with pancreatic cancer. CDR3 coding DNA: TGTGCCAGCAGTATGGGGGTCTTTCGGGAAACTACCTATGGCTACACCTTC. It yields the protein CASSMGVFRETTYGYTF.